Below, 9 T cell receptor beta chains from the same sample are listed, as sequenced in a study of T-cell memory formation after mild COVID-19. MiXCR was run by TCRdb on the 5' RACE reads, yielding one entry per CDR3 protein. The sample has about 560,000 distinct CDR3 sequences, around 16% seen once. Material: PBMCs or a T cell subset sorted from them (not recorded which). These receptors originate from an adult woman who had mild COVID-19 (a few samples of this study predate the infection). Cell type and time point are not known.

V is TRBV5-1 and J is TRBJ1-4; the D is unclear. V was clipped by 4 bases and J by 0 bases, with 13 bases between them. The germline V gene encodes CDR1 SGHRS and CDR2 YFSETQ. The CDR3 spans 16 residues. The CDR3 spells CASSPQEDPTNEKLFF. CDR3 coding DNA: TGCGCCAGCAGCCCGCAGGAGGACCCAACTAATGAAAAACTGTTTTTT.

This clonotype was counted ten times or more. V is TRBV18 and J is TRBJ2-7; D gene ambiguous. V was shortened by 6 bases and J by 2 bases, with 14 bases between the two germline ends. The V gene's germline CDR1 is KGHSH and CDR2 LQKENI. CDR3 length: 14 residues. Here the CDR3 DNA reads TGTGCCAGCTCCGACCTGGCCCAGGCCTACGAGCAGTACTTC. Its translation is CASSDLAQAYEQYF.

This clonotype has just one count. DNA of the CDR3: TGTGCCAGCAGCGTAGGGACTAGAAGCTACAATGAGCAGTTCTTC. Encoded protein: CASSVGTRSYNEQFF. This chain joins TRBV9 and TRBJ2-1; 7 bases agree with TRBD2. This CDR3 spans 15 amino acids. J was trimmed by 3 bases and V by 0 bases; bases with no gene match: 3. Germline assignment: CDR1 SGDLS and CDR2 YYNGEE.

In this sample, this clonotype turned up a few times. The CDR3 protein is CASRKTGDHEQYF. The CDR3 DNA follows: TGTGCCAGCAGGAAGACAGGGGATCACGAGCAGTACTTC. The chain recombines TRBV12-3 or TRBV12-4 with TRBJ2-7; 8 nucleotides match TRBD1. This CDR3 has 13 amino acids. The ends lost 6 bases at V and 5 bases at J; junction bases unmatched: 6.

The CDR3 is CASSPSTHNEQFF. Written as DNA, the CDR3 is TGTGCCAGCTCACCGAGTACTCACAATGAGCAGTTCTTC. The chain employs TRBV18 and TRBJ2-1, with unresolved D. V dropped 3 bases and J dropped 5 bases, with 8 bases sitting between them. The CDR3 runs 13 residues. Looked up from germline, CDR1 is KGHSH and CDR2 is LQKENI.

At least ten counts were recorded for this clonotype. This chain joins TRBV5-6 and TRBJ1-3, with a weak D call TRBD1 (5 bases). The CDR3 has 18 residues. V shed 3 bases and J shed 1 base, with 20 bases lying between them. Germline values: CDR1 SGHDT, CDR2 YYEEEE. The CDR3 here is CASSSVGATYRSGNTIYF. The CDR3 DNA is TGTGCCAGCAGCTCCGTCGGGGCTACCTATAGGTCTGGAAACACCATATATTTT.

Many counts were recorded for this clonotype. V usage is TRBV4-2 and J usage is TRBJ2-4, with 8 bases lining up with TRBD2. The germline CDR1 and CDR2 sequences are LGHNA and YNFKEQ. This CDR3 contains 15 residues. The V and J ends lost 1 base and 9 bases, in that order; junction bases with no gene match: 8. The CDR3 DNA reads TGTGCCAGCAGCCAAGCCACGGGAGGGCCGGGCATTCAGTACTTC. Protein product: CASSQATGGPGIQYF.

This clonotype was seen a few times. Here the CDR3 DNA reads TGTGCCAGCAGCCCGACTAGCGGGAGGGACAATGAGCAGTTCTTC. Encoded protein: CASSPTSGRDNEQFF. The chain carries TRBV7-9 and TRBJ2-1, with 14 bases lining up with TRBD2. V dropped 5 bases and J dropped 5; count of bases not matched to a gene: 2. The length of the CDR3 is 15 residues. Germline CDR1 reads SEHNR; CDR2 reads FQNEAQ (reference sequence).

This clonotype was seen many times. The chain combines TRBV3-1 with TRBJ2-7; 9 nucleotides agree with TRBD1. V shed 5 bases, J shed 6 bases, and the junction held 8 bases outside the gene matches. This CDR3 comprises 14 residues. Germline CDR1 is LGHDT and CDR2 is YNNKEL (reference sequence). CDR3 DNA sequence: TGTGCCAGCAGCGCACCCGGGACAGGGAGCGAGCAGTACTTC. Residues: CASSAPGTGSEQYF.